The rows below give T cell receptor beta chains drawn from one sample of a study of blood T cell repertoires in COVID-19. The repertoire was sequenced with immunoSEQ multiplex PCR; TCRdb's copy has only in-frame clones and lacks some. This sample has 310,000 or so clones, with around 83% found just once. The specimen sequenced was peripheral blood. Source of these receptors: a woman between 45 and 60 years old with acute or convalescent COVID-19. Each CDR3 is given with its conserved first and last residue. A D gene is named only where the DNA matches it firmly. Part of the rows lack a size; the others show once, few, many or a class for expanded clones.

D gene: NA; clone size: NA; J gene: TRBJ1-2; V gene: TRBV5-5; CDR3 DNA: TGTGCCAGCAGCACCCGATCGGACAGTTATGGCTACACCTTC; CDR3 protein: CASSTRSDSYGYTF
D gene: NA; clone size: NA; J gene: TRBJ2-2; V gene: TRBV7-9; CDR3 DNA: TGTGCCAGCAGACCACGCACAGGGTCGGCCGGGGAGCTGTTTTTT; CDR3 protein: CASRPRTGSAGELFF
D gene: NA; clone size: NA; J gene: TRBJ1-1; V gene: TRBV3-1/TRBV3-2; CDR3 DNA: TGTGCCAGCAGCCCTAGCGACACGAACACTGAAGCTTTCTTT; CDR3 protein: CASSPSDTNTEAFF
D gene: TRBD1; clone size: NA; J gene: TRBJ1-2; V gene: TRBV2; CDR3 DNA: TGTGCCAGCAGAGACAGGGGAGCTCTTGGAGGCTACACCTTC; CDR3 protein: CASRDRGALGGYTF
D gene: TRBD1; clone size: NA; J gene: TRBJ2-2; V gene: TRBV29-1; CDR3 DNA: TGCAGCGTCAGCAGGGGGTTGAACACCGGGGAGCTGTTTTTT; CDR3 protein: CSVSRGLNTGELFF
D gene: NA; clone size: NA; J gene: TRBJ2-3; V gene: TRBV4-2; CDR3 DNA: TGTGCCAGCAGCCAAGATAAGCGGAATACGCAGTATTTT; CDR3 protein: CASSQDKRNTQYF
D gene: NA; clone size: NA; J gene: TRBJ2-3; V gene: TRBV28; CDR3 DNA: TGTGCCAGCACATCAGGGTCGGACACAGATACGCAGTATTTT; CDR3 protein: CASTSGSDTDTQYF
D gene: NA; clone size: once; J gene: TRBJ1-4; V gene: TRBV7-2; CDR3 DNA: TGTGCCAGCAGCTCGGACTGGGGGGGAACCGAAAAACTGTTTTTT; CDR3 protein: CASSSDWGGTEKLFF
D gene: TRBD1; clone size: NA; J gene: TRBJ1-5; V gene: TRBV10-2; CDR3 DNA: TGCGCCAGCAGTATGAACAGGGGGGGAAATCAGCCCCAGCATTTT; CDR3 protein: CASSMNRGGNQPQHF
D gene: NA; clone size: NA; J gene: TRBJ1-2; V gene: TRBV30; CDR3 DNA: TGTGCCTGGGAACCGGGGGGCGCAGGCTACACCTTC; CDR3 protein: CAWEPGGAGYTF
D gene: TRBD2; clone size: NA; J gene: TRBJ2-5; V gene: TRBV7-2; CDR3 DNA: TGTGCCAGCAGCCGCGCGGGGGGCTTCCAAGAGACCCAGTACTTC; CDR3 protein: CASSRAGGFQETQYF
D gene: NA; clone size: NA; J gene: TRBJ2-3; V gene: TRBV10-3; CDR3 DNA: TGTGCCATCAGTGAACTAGCCGCAGATACGCAGTATTTT; CDR3 protein: CAISELAADTQYF
D gene: NA; clone size: NA; J gene: TRBJ1-5; V gene: TRBV2; CDR3 DNA: TGTGCCAGCAGTGAAGGTGTGGCAAATCAGCCCCAGCATTTT; CDR3 protein: CASSEGVANQPQHF
D gene: TRBD1; clone size: few; J gene: TRBJ1-2; V gene: TRBV9; CDR3 DNA: TGTGCCAGCAGCGTAGGTTGGGACAGGGCCCAATGGGGGGAAGGCTACACCTTC; CDR3 protein: CASSVGWDRAQWGEGYTF
D gene: TRBD2; clone size: NA; J gene: TRBJ2-3; V gene: TRBV9; CDR3 DNA: TGTGCCAGCAGCGTAGGTACGGGACTAGCGGGGGTTGATACGCAGTATTTT; CDR3 protein: CASSVGTGLAGVDTQYF
D gene: TRBD1; clone size: NA; J gene: TRBJ2-7; V gene: TRBV10-3; CDR3 DNA: TGTGCCATCAGCACCTCGACAGGGGGCGGCTACTACGAGCAGTACTTC; CDR3 protein: CAISTSTGGGYYEQYF
D gene: TRBD1; clone size: NA; J gene: TRBJ2-2; V gene: TRBV5-1; CDR3 DNA: TGCGCCAGCAGTTTGACAGGGACCGGGGAGCTGTTTTTT; CDR3 protein: CASSLTGTGELFF
D gene: NA; clone size: NA; J gene: TRBJ1-5; V gene: TRBV5-5; CDR3 DNA: TGTGCCAGCAGCTTTGGACACCTCAATCAGCCCCAGCATTTT; CDR3 protein: CASSFGHLNQPQHF
D gene: NA; clone size: once; J gene: TRBJ2-5; V gene: TRBV23-1; CDR3 DNA: TGCGCCAGCAGTCGGGCAATTTGGCAGAAAGAGACCCAGTACTTC; CDR3 protein: CASSRAIWQKETQYF
D gene: NA; clone size: NA; J gene: TRBJ2-7; V gene: TRBV4-1; CDR3 DNA: TGCGCCAGCAGCCCTCAGGGCGACGAGCAGTACTTC; CDR3 protein: CASSPQGDEQYF
D gene: NA; clone size: NA; J gene: TRBJ1-5; V gene: TRBV10-3; CDR3 DNA: TGTGCCATCAGTGAATCAGGGGTTGAGCCCCAGCATTTT; CDR3 protein: CAISESGVEPQHF
D gene: NA; clone size: once; J gene: TRBJ2-5; V gene: TRBV7-9; CDR3 DNA: TGTGCCAGCAGCAAGGACAGTGAGACCCAGTACTTC; CDR3 protein: CASSKDSETQYF
D gene: NA; clone size: once; J gene: TRBJ2-7; V gene: TRBV4-3; CDR3 DNA: TGCGCCAGCAGCCAAGTAGGGGTACCCGAGCAGTACTTC; CDR3 protein: CASSQVGVPEQYF
D gene: TRBD1; clone size: NA; J gene: TRBJ1-5; V gene: TRBV28; CDR3 DNA: TGTGCCAGCAAACAGGGGGACAGGCCCCAGCATTTT; CDR3 protein: CASKQGDRPQHF